This passage covers 3 T cell receptor beta chains from one sample sequenced in a study of T cells in Graves' hyperthyroidism and ophthalmopathy. From RNA transcripts, TCR beta CDR3 regions were amplified. TCR CDR3 underwent first-round RT-PCR with the HTBI primer set. Using its own MiXCR run on the multiplex PCR reads, TCRdb lists one record per CDR3 protein. In the table there are 300,000 to 450,000 distinct CDR3 sequences, roughly 18% of which are singletons. The sequencing input was blood. These receptors all stem from a middle-aged woman with Graves' ophthalmopathy.

The sample holds many counts of this clonotype. V and J are TRBV19 and TRBJ1-1; a weak D match, TRBD1 (5 bases). CDR1 is LNHDA and CDR2 is SQIVND in the germline V gene (reference sequence). The V end lost 7 bases, the J end lost 1 base, and 16 bases lay between the germline ends. The CDR3 has 15 residues. The DNA for the CDR3 is TGTGCCAGTACCTCCCCATGGGGGGGGAACACTGAAGCTTTCTTT. It specifies CASTSPWGGNTEAFF.

This clonotype has at least ten counts. The chain employs TRBV12-3 or TRBV12-4 and TRBJ1-1, with TRBD1 matching 7 bases. This CDR3 has 20 amino acids. Germline trimming cut 3 bases from V and 1 base from J; bases unmatched to any gene: 20. The CDR3 sequence: CASSFVGGRGLRTKNTEAFF. The DNA for the CDR3 is TGTGCCAGCAGTTTTGTAGGGGGCAGGGGCCTTAGAACAAAGAACACTGAAGCTTTCTTT.

The J gene is TRBJ2-5, the V gene TRBV27; D not resolved. The germline gives CDR1 MNHEY, CDR2 SMNVEV (reference sequence). Between the trimmed V and J ends, which lost 0 bases and 1 base, there was a span of 9 bases. CDR3 length: 15 residues. CDR3 loop: CASSLSWTAQETQYF. The CDR3 nucleotides read TGTGCCAGCAGTTTATCGTGGACGGCCCAAGAGACCCAGTACTTC.